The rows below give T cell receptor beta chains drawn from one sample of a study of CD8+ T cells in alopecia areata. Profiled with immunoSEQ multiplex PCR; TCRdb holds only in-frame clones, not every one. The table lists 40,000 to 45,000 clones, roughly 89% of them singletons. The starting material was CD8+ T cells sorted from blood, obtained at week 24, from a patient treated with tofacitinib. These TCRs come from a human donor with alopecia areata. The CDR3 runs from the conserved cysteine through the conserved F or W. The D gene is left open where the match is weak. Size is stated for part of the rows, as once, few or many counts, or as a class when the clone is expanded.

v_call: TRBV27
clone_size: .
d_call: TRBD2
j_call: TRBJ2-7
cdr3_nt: TGTGCCAGCAGTTTAGAACTAGCGGAAACCTACGAGCAGTACTTC
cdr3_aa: CASSLELAETYEQYF

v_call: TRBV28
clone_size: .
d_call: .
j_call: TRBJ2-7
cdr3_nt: TGTGCCAGCAGTTTCGACCCTAAGGGACCCACTTCCACCTACGAGCAGTACTTC
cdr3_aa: CASSFDPKGPTSTYEQYF

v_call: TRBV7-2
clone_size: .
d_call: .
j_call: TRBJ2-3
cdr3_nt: TGTGCCAGCAGTTACGGCTGGGTTAGCACAGATACGCAGTATTTT
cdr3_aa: CASSYGWVSTDTQYF

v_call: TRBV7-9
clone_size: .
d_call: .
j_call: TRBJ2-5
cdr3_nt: TGTGCCAGCAGCTATCCGATCGATTCTCTTTCAGAGACCCAGTACTTC
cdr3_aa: CASSYPIDSLSETQYF

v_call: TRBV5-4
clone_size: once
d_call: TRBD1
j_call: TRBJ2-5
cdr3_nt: TGTGCCAGCAGCTCCCGGGACAGTAATCAAGAGACCCAGTACTTC
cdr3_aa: CASSSRDSNQETQYF

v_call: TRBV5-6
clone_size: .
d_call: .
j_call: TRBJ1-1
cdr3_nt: TGTGCCAGCAGCTTTGGGCAGATGAACACTGAAGCTTTCTTT
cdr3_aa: CASSFGQMNTEAFF

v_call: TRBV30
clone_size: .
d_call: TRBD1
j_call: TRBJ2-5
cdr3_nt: TGTGCCTGGTGTACCGGGACAGGGGTCCTAAGAGGAGAGACCCAGTACTTC
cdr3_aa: CAWCTGTGVLRGETQYF

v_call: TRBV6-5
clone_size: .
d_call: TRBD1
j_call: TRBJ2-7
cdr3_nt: TGTGCCAGCAGTTACTCAAGGGACAGCCCTCCCTACGAGCAGTACTTC
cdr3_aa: CASSYSRDSPPYEQYF

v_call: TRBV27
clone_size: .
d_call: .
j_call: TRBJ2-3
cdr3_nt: TGTGCCAGCACTCTTCTGGCTAGCGGCACAGATACGCAGTATTTT
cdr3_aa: CASTLLASGTDTQYF

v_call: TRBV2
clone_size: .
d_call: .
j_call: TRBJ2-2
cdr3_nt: TGTGCCAGCAGTGATCAGGGGATTAACGGGGAGCTGTTTTTT
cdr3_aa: CASSDQGINGELFF

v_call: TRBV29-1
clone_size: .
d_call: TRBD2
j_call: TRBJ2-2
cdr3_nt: TGCAGCGCGACTAGCTTTAACGGGGAGCTGTTTTTT
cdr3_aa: CSATSFNGELFF

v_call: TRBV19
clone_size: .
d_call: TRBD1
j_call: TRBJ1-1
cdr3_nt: TGTGCCAGTAGTGTACAGGGGGCGCAAACTGAAGCTTTCTTT
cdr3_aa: CASSVQGAQTEAFF

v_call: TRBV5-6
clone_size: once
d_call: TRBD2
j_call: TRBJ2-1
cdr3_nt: TGTGCCAGCAGCCAAAAGCTAGCGGCGATCTACAATGAGCAGTTCTTC
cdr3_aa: CASSQKLAAIYNEQFF

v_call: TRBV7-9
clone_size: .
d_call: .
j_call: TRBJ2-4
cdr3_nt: TGTGCCAGCAGCTTAGCCCCTCGCGGCGACAACATTCAGTACTTC
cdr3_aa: CASSLAPRGDNIQYF

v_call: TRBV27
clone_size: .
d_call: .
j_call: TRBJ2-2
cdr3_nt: TGTGCCAGCAGTTCAGGGGCGAACACCGGGGAGCTGTTTTTT
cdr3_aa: CASSSGANTGELFF

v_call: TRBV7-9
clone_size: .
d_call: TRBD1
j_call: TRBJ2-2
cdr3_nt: TGTGCCAGCAGCGCAACAGGGGCCTTGAACACCGGGGAGCTGTTTTTT
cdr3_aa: CASSATGALNTGELFF

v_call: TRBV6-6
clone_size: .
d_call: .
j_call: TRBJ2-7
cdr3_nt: TGTGCCAGCAGCCCCCAGGGTTTGCCCTACGAGCAGTACTTC
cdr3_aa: CASSPQGLPYEQYF

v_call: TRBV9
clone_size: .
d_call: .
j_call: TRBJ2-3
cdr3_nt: TGTGCCAGCAGCGTAGCTAGGACGTCCGAGGGGGATACGCAGTATTTT
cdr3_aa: CASSVARTSEGDTQYF

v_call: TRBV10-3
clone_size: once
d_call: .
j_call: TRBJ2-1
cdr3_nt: TGTGCCATCAGTGATTCCGTCGATGAGCAGTTCTTC
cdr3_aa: CAISDSVDEQFF

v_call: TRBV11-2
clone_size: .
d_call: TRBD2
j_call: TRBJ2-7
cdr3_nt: TGTGCCAGCAGCGTGGGACTAGCGGAGAGCGAGCAGTACTTC
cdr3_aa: CASSVGLAESEQYF